Reported below is one T cell receptor (beta chain). The antigen is undetermined. This sample stems from a study of cytomegalovirus exposure and HLA in healthy donors. V was clipped by 2 bases and J by 2 bases, with 19 bases between them. The CDR3 runs 18 residues. Germline V lookup: CDR1 LNHNV, CDR2 YYDKDF (reference sequence). Produced via immunoSEQ multiplex PCR; TCRdb's table is partial and in-frame only. The repertoire holds some 150,000 clones, with approximately 90% as singletons. Study-level points and caveats: Subsequent analysis found a tendency for first-cohort TCR clusters to co-occur within the 95 to 150 validation repertoires. Usually a TCR sequence was rare, but some public TCRs were found in many donors.

The receptor was isolated from a woman in her 30s in good health and CMV-seropositive. The V gene is TRBV15, the J gene TRBJ1-5; perhaps TRBD1 as D (5 bases). Specimen: PBMCs. CDR3 in amino acids: CATSRPGGGSTGNQPQHF. The CDR3 nucleotides are TGTGCCACCAGCAGACCGGGGGGGGGATCGACTGGCAATCAGCCCCAGCATTTT.